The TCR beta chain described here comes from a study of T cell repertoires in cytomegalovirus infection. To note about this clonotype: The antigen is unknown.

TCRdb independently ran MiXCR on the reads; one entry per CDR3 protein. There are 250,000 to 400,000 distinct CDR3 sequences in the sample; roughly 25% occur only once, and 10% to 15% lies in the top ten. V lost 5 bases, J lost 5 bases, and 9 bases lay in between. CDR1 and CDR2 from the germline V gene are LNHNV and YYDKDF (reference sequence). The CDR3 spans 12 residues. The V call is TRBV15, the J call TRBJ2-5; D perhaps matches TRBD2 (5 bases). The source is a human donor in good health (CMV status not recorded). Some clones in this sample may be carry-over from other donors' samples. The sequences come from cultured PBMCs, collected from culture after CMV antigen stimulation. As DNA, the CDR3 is TGTGCCACCAGCGTTGGACTGGAGACCCAGTACTTC. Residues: CATSVGLETQYF.